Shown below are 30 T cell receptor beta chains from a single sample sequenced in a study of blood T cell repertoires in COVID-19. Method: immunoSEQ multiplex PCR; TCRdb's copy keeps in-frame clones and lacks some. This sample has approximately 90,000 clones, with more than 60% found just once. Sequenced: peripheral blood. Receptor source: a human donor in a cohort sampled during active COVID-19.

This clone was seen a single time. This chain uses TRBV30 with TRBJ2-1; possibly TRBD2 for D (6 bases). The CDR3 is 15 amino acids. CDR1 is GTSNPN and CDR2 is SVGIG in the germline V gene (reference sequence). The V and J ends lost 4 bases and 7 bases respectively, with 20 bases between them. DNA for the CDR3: TGTGCCTGGACTCGCGGGACCGCGGCGGGGAATGAGCAGTTCTTC. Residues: CAWTRGTAAGNEQFF.

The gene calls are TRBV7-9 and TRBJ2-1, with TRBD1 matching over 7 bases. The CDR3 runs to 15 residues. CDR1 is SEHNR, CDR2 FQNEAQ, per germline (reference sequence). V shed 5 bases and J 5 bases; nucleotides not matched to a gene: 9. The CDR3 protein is CASSPGDRENNEQFF. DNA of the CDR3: TGTGCCAGCAGCCCAGGGGACAGAGAGAACAATGAGCAGTTCTTC.

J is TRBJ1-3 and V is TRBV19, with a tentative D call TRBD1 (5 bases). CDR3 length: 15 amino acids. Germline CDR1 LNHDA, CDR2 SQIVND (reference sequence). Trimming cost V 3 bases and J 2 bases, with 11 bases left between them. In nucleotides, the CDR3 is TGTGCCAGTAGTATCCCCCAGGGAACTGGAAACACCATATATTTT. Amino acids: CASSIPQGTGNTIYF.

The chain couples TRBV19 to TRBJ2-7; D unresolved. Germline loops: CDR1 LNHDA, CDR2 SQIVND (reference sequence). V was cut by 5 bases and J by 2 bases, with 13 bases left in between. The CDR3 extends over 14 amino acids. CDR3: CASSSQDTPYEQYF. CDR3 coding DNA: TGTGCCAGTAGTTCCCAGGATACTCCCTACGAGCAGTACTTC. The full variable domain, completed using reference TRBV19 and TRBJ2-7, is DGGITQSPKYLFRKEGQNVTLSCEQNLNHDAMYWYRQDPGQGLRLIYYSQIVNDFQKGDIAEGYSVSREKKESFPLTVTSAQKNPTAFYLCASSSQDTPYEQYFGPGTRLTVT.

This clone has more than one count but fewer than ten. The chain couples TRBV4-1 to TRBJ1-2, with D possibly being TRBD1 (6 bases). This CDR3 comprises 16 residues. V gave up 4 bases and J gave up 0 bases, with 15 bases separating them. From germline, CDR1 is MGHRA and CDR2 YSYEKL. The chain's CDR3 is CASSLQPQGANYGYTF. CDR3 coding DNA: TGCGCCAGCAGCCTGCAACCACAGGGAGCTAACTATGGCTACACCTTC.

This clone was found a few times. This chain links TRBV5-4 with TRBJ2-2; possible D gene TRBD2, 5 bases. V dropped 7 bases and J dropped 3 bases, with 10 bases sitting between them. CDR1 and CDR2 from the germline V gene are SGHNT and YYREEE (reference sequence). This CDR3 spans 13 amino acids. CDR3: CASLRDYTGELFF. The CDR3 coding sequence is TGTGCCAGCTTGAGGGATTACACCGGGGAGCTGTTTTTT. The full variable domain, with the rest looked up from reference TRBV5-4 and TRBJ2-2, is ETGVTQSPTHLIKTRGQQVTLRCSSQSGHNTVSWYQQALGQGPQFIFQYYREEENGRGNFPPRFSGLQFPNYSSELNVNALELDDSALYLCASLRDYTGELFFGEGSRLTVL.

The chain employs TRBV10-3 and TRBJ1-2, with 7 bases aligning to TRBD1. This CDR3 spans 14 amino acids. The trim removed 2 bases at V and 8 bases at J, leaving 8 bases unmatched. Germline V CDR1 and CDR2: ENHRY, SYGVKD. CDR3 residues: CAISENDRVDGYTF. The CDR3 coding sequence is TGTGCCATCAGTGAGAATGACAGGGTGGACGGCTACACCTTC.

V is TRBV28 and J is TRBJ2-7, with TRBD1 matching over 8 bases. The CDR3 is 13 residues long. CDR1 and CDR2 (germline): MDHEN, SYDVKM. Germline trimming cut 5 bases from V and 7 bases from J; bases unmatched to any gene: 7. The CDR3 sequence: CASSPNRGWEQYF. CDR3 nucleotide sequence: TGTGCCAGCAGTCCCAACAGGGGGTGGGAGCAGTACTTC.

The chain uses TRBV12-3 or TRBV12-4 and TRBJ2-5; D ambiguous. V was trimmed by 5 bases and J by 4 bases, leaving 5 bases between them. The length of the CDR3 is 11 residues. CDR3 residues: CASSPRETQYF. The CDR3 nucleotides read TGTGCCAGCAGTCCGAGAGAGACCCAGTACTTC.

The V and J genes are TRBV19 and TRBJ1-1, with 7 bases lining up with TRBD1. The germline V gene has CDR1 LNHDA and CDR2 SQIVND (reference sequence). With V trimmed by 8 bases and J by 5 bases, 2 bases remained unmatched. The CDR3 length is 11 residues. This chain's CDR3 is CASAGGTEAFF. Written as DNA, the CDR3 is TGTGCCAGTGCAGGGGGGACTGAAGCTTTCTTT.

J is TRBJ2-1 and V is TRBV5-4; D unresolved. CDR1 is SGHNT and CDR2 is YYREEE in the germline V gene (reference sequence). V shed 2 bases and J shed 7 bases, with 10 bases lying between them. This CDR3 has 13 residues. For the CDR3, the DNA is TGTGCCAGCAGCTTCGAGCCGTTGAATGAGCAGTTCTTC. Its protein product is CASSFEPLNEQFF.

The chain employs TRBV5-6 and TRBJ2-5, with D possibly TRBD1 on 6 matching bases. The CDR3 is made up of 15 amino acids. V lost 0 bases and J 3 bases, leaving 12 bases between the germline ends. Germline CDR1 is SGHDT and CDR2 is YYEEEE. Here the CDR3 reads CASSLARTDKETQYF. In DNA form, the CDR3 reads TGTGCCAGCAGCTTGGCCCGGACAGATAAAGAGACCCAGTACTTC. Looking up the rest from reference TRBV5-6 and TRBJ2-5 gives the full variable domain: DAGVTQSPTHLIKTRGQQVTLRCSPKSGHDTVSWYQQALGQGPQFIFQYYEEEERQRGNFPDRFSGHQFPNYSSELNVNALLLGDSALYLCASSLARTDKETQYFGPGTRLLVL.

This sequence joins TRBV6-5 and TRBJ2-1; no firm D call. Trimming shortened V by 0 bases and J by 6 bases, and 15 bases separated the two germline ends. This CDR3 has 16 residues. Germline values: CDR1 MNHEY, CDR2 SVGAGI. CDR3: CASSYSTAWAGNEQFF. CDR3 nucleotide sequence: TGTGCCAGCAGTTACTCGACCGCGTGGGCAGGCAATGAGCAGTTCTTC.

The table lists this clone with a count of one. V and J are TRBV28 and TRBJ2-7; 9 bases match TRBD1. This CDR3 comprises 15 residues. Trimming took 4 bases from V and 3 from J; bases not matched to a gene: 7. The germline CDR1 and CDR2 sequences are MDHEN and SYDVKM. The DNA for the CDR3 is TGTGCCAGCAGTTACCGCTTGGACAGGGGCTACGAGCAGTACTTC. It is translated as CASSYRLDRGYEQYF.

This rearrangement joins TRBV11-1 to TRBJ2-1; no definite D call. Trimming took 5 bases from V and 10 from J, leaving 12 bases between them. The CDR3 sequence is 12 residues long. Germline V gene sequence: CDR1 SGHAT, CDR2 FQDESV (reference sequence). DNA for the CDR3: TGTGCCAGCAGCATTGGGCCGCTAGAGCAGTTCTTC. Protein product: CASSIGPLEQFF.

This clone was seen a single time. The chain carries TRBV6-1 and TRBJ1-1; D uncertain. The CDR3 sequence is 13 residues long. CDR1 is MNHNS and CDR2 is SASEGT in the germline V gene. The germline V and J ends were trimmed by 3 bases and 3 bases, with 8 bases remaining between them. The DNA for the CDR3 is TGTGCCAGCAGTGAGACTTGGGACACTGAAGCTTTCTTT. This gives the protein CASSETWDTEAFF.

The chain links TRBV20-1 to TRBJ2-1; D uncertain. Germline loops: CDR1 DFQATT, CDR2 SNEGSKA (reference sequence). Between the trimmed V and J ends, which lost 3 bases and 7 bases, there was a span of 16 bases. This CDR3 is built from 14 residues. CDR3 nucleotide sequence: TGCAGTGCTAGTCGCCAGCGACTGAGGAATGAGCAGTTCTTC. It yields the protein CSASRQRLRNEQFF.

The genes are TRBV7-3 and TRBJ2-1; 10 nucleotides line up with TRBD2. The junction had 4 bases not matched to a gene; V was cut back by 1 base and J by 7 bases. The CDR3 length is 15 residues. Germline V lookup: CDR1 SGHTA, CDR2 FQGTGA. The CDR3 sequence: CASSLRLAGVNEQFF. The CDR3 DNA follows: TGTGCCAGCAGCTTAAGGCTAGCGGGAGTTAATGAGCAGTTCTTC.

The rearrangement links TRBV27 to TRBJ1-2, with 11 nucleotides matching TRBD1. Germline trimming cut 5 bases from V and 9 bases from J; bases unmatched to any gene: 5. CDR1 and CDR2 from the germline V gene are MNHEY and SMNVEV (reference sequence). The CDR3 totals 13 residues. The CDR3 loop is CASSRDRGVSYTF. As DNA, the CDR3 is TGTGCCAGCAGTAGGGACAGGGGGGTTAGCTACACCTTC.

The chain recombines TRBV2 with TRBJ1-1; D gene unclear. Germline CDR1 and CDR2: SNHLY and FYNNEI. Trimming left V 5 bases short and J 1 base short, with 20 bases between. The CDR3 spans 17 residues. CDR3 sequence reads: CASSQTRAKRRNTEAFF. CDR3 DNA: TGTGCCAGCAGTCAGACCCGGGCCAAGCGGCGGAACACTGAAGCTTTCTTT.

The CDR3, as DNA: TGTGCCAGCAGAACCTCTATAGCGGGGGCAAACACCGGGGAGCTGTTTTTT. It is translated as CASRTSIAGANTGELFF. The chain links TRBV7-8 to TRBJ2-2; 9 nucleotides align to TRBD2. Trimming removed 6 bases from V and 2 bases from J; junction bases left unmatched: 10. This CDR3 has 17 residues. Per germline, CDR1 SGHVS and CDR2 FQNEAQ.

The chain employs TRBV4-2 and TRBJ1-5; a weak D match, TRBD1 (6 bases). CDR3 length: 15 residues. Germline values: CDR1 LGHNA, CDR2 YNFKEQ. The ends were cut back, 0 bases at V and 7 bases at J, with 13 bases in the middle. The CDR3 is CASSQEEAGVQPQHF. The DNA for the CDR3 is TGTGCCAGCAGCCAAGAGGAGGCAGGGGTACAGCCCCAGCATTTT.

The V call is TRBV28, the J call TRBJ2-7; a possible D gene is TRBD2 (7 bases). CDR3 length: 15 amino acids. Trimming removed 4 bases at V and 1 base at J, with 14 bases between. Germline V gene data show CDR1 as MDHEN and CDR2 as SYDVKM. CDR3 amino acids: CASSSAGAGSYEQYF. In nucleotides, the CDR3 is TGTGCCAGCAGTTCCGCGGGGGCGGGTTCCTACGAGCAGTACTTC. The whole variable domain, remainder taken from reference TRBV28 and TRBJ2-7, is DVKVTQSSRYLVKRTGEKVFLECVQDMDHENMFWYRQDPGLGLRLIYFSYDVKMKEKGDIPEGYSVSREKKERFSLILESASTNQTSMYLCASSSAGAGSYEQYFGPGTRLTVT.

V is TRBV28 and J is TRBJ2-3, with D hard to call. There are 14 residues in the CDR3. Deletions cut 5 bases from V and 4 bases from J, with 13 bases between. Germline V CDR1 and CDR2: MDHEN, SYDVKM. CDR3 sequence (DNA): TGTGCCAGCAGTCCAGCGTCAAGGCCAGATACGCAGTATTTT. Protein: CASSPASRPDTQYF.

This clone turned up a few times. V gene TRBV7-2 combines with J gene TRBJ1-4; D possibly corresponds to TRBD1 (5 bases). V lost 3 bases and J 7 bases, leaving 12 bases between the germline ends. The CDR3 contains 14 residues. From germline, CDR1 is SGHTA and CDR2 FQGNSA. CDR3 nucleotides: TGTGCCAGCAGCTTCGGGGGTTTCGGTGAAAAACTGTTTTTT. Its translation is CASSFGGFGEKLFF.

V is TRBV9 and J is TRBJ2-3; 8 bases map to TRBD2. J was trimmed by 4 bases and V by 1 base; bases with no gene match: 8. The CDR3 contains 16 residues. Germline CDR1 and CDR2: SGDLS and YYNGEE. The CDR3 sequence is CASSVQGAGVADTQYF. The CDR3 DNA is TGTGCCAGCAGCGTACAGGGAGCGGGAGTTGCAGATACGCAGTATTTT.

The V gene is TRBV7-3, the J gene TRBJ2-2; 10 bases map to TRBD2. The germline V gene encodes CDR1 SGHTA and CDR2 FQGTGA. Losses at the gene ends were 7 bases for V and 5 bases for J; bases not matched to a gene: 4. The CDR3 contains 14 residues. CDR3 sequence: CASTLAGTTGELFF. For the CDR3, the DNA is TGTGCCAGCACACTAGCGGGAACGACCGGGGAGCTGTTTTTT.

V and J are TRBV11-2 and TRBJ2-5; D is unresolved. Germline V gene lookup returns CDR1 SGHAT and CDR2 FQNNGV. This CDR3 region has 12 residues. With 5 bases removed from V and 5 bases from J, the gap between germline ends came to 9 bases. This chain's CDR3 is CASSPEEETQYF. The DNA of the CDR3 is TGTGCCAGCAGCCCCGAGGAGGAGACCCAGTACTTC.

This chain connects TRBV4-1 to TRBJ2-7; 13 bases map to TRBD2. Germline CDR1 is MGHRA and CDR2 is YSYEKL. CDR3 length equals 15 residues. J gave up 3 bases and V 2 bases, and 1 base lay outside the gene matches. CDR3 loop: CASSQTSGRGYEQYF. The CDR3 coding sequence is TGCGCCAGCAGCCAAACTAGCGGGAGGGGCTACGAGCAGTACTTC.

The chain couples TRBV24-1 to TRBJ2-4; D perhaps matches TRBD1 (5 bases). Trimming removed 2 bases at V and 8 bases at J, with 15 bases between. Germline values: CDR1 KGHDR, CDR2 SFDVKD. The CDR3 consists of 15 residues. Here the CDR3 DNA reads TGTGCCACCAGTGATTCGAGAACCCCACAGGACATTCAGTACTTC. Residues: CATSDSRTPQDIQYF.